This note documents a single TCR beta chain sequence. This sample was taken from a study of blood T cell repertoires in COVID-19. Measured with immunoSEQ multiplex PCR; TCRdb has only the in-frame clones, and not every one. Of more than 40,000 clones in the sample, approximately 85% were seen once. The CDR3 is 12 amino acids. Germline values: CDR1 SQVTM, CDR2 ANQGSEA. V shed 1 base and J shed 2 bases, with 5 bases lying between them. This clonotype was sampled from a human donor in a cohort sampled during active COVID-19. The donor label of this sample is uncertain. Sequenced sample: peripheral blood. The J gene is TRBJ1-1, the V gene TRBV29-1; D not resolved. This chain's CDR3 is CSVEVVNTEAFF. CDR3 DNA sequence: TGCAGCGTTGAAGTAGTAAACACTGAAGCTTTCTTT.